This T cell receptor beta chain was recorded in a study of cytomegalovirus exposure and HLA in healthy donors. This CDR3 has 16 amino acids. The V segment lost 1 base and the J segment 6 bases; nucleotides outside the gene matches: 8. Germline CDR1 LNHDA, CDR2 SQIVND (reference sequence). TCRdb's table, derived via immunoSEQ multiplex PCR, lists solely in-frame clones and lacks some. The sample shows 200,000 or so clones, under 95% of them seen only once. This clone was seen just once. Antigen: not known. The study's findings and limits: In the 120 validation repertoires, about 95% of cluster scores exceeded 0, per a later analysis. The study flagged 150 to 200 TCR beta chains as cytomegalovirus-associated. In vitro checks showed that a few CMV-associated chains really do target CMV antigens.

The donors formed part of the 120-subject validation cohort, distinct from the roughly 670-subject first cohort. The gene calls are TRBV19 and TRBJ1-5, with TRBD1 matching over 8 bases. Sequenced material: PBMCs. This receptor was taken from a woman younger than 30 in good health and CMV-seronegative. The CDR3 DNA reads TGTGCCAGTAGTATAGGGACCAGGGGGCAGGGTCAGCCCCAGCATTTT. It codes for CASSIGTRGQGQPQHF.